This T cell receptor (beta chain) was sequenced in a study of shared clonotypes between healthy human individuals. CD8 cells classed as naive were CD45RO-negative and positively selected for CCR7, excluding terminally differentiated effector memory CD45RA+ cells. This CDR3 is built from 18 residues. The germline gives CDR1 MNHEY, CDR2 SMNVEV (reference sequence). The V gene lost 2 bases and the J gene lost 7 bases, with 24 bases spanning the gap. The repertoire was sequenced with immunoSEQ multiplex PCR; TCRdb's copy has only in-frame clones and lacks some. The sample consists of about 2.1 million clones, approximately 92% of them appearing once.

J is TRBJ2-1 and V is TRBV27; D unresolved. The origin of this receptor is a man younger than 35 in good health. Some clones in this sample may be carry-over from other donors' samples. The specimen sequenced was naive CD8+ T cells from PBMCs. The CDR3 sequence is CASSLRPETRFRANEQFF. The CDR3 DNA is TGTGCCAGCAGTTTAAGGCCGGAGACCAGGTTTAGGGCAAATGAGCAGTTCTTC.